The source of this T cell receptor beta chain is a study of cytomegalovirus exposure and HLA in healthy donors. Participants comprised healthy donors of bone marrow. With 60 Vbeta and 13 Jbeta primers, the PCR was carried out. Sequencing used immunoSEQ multiplex PCR; TCRdb keeps in-frame clones, though not all of them. Of about 89,000 clones in the sample, more than 75% were seen once. The study's findings and limits: A later analysis reportedly found fewer N-insertions in an Asian-associated ancestry cluster than the roughly 680-donor mean. Among the CMV-associated chains, a few were confirmed in vitro as specific for CMV antigens. There were some public TCRs occurring in many donors, but most TCR sequences were rare.

As regards this clone: As yet, its antigen is unknown.

Germline values: CDR1 MNHEY, CDR2 SVGAGI. The CDR3 contains 15 residues. Trimming pared 8 bases from V and 5 bases from J, leaving 18 bases between. The chain uses TRBV6-5 and TRBJ2-2; possibly TRBD1 for D (5 bases). The sample was PBMCs. This sequence originates from a man aged 25 to 40 in good health and CMV-seropositive. CDR3 in DNA: TGTGCCAGCTTAGGTGACAAGGGGCGAACCGGGGAGCTGTTTTTT. Its translation: CASLGDKGRTGELFF.